These 24 T cell receptor beta chains share one sample of origin, sequenced in a study of blood T cell repertoires in COVID-19. Measured with immunoSEQ multiplex PCR; TCRdb has only the in-frame clones, and not every one. The top ten clones hold more than 2% of a sample with about 200,000 clones, about 82% of them seen once. Input material: peripheral blood. The receptors derive from a woman aged 70-85 years with COVID-19, enrolled during active disease.

This chain uses TRBV5-5 with TRBJ1-6; the match to TRBD1 covers 7 bases. Trimming at V came to 4 bases and at J to 8 bases, leaving 9 bases not matched to a gene. CDR3 length equals 15 residues. Germline-derived CDR1 and CDR2 are SGHKS and YYEKEE (reference sequence). The chain's CDR3 is CASSALEGADSPLHF. The CDR3 nucleotides read TGTGCCAGCAGCGCCCTGGAGGGGGCTGATTCACCCCTCCACTTT. The full variable domain, rest sourced from reference TRBV5-5 and TRBJ1-6, is DAGVTQSPTHLIKTRGQQVTLRCSPISGHKSVSWYQQVLGQGPQFIFQYYEKEERGRGNFPDRFSARQFPNYSSELNVNALLLGDSALYLCASSALEGADSPLHFGNGTRLTVT.

The rearrangement links TRBV10-3 to TRBJ1-1; 8 bases align to TRBD1. V shed 4 bases and J 0 bases; nucleotides not matched to a gene: 13. The CDR3 totals 18 residues. CDR1 ENHRY and CDR2 SYGVKD come from the germline V gene. The CDR3 DNA sequence: TGTGCCATCAGTGGGACCCCGACAGGGGAGGGCATGAACACTGAAGCTTTCTTT. Protein product: CAISGTPTGEGMNTEAFF.

The genes are TRBV2 and TRBJ1-2; TRBD1 matches 7 bases. V was pared by 5 bases and J by 3 bases, with 6 bases of the junction left unmatched. CDR1 and CDR2 (germline): SNHLY, FYNNEI. CDR3 length: 14 residues. The CDR3 sequence is CASSPTGVDYGYTF. CDR3 DNA: TGTGCCAGCAGTCCTACAGGGGTTGACTATGGCTACACCTTC. The full variable domain, rest sourced from reference TRBV2 and TRBJ1-2, is EPEVTQTPSHQVTQMGQEVILRCVPISNHLYFYWYRQILGQKVEFLVSFYNNEISEKSEIFDDQFSVERPDGSNFTLKIRSTKLEDSAMYFCASSPTGVDYGYTFGSGTRLTVV.

The chain employs TRBV30 and TRBJ1-1, with a weak D call TRBD1 (6 bases). The CDR3 is 15 residues long. Looked up from germline, CDR1 is GTSNPN and CDR2 is SVGIG (reference sequence). Deletions cut 6 bases from V and 0 bases from J, with 17 bases between. The CDR3 sequence: CACPRGAVMNTEAFF. The DNA of the CDR3 is TGTGCCTGCCCCAGGGGAGCGGTCATGAACACTGAAGCTTTCTTT.

A remark on this clone: One end of the junction varies from germline; a read error may be responsible. V usage is TRBV6-2 or TRBV6-3 and J usage is TRBJ2-2; D is perhaps TRBD2 (7 bases). In germline, CDR1 is MNHEY, CDR2 SVGEGT. The length of the CDR3 is 16 residues. The CDR3 spells CASSWGGTGSTGVLFF. The CDR3 bases are TGTGCCAGCAGCTGGGGGGGAACAGGGAGTACCGGGGTGCTGTTTTTT.

The chain has TRBV7-2 and TRBJ2-5; 7 positions match TRBD1. Looked up from germline, CDR1 is SGHTA and CDR2 is FQGNSA. V was pared by 10 bases and J by 0 bases, with 8 bases of the junction left unmatched. This CDR3 is built from 14 residues. CDR3 sequence: CATARDRYQETQYF. The CDR3 coding sequence is TGTGCCACTGCCCGGGACAGATACCAAGAGACCCAGTACTTC.

The CDR3 DNA reads TGTGCCAGCAGCGACATCCTGAACACCGGGGAGCTGTTTTTT. Its protein product is CASSDILNTGELFF. This chain connects TRBV7-2 to TRBJ2-2; D gene ambiguous. The CDR3 covers 14 residues. V lost 5 bases and J 1 base, leaving 8 bases between the germline ends. Germline loops: CDR1 SGHTA, CDR2 FQGNSA.

The V call is TRBV6-5, the J call TRBJ1-4, with D possibly being TRBD1 (5 bases). The CDR3 length is 13 residues. The germline gives CDR1 MNHEY, CDR2 SVGAGI. V lost 6 bases to trimming and J lost 7 bases, with 12 bases between them. The chain's CDR3 is CASRLDGGEKLFF. The CDR3 region has the DNA TGTGCCAGCAGACTTGACGGGGGTGAAAAACTGTTTTTT.

This clone was seen just once. The chain joins TRBV3-1 (or the pseudogene TRBV3-2) to TRBJ1-2, with TRBD1 matching 9 bases. Per germline, CDR1 LGHDT and CDR2 YNNKEL (reference sequence). The CDR3 covers 14 residues. V lost 4 bases to trimming and J lost 8 bases; unmatched junction nucleotides: 8. CDR3 region: CASSPDRGVHGYTF. In nucleotides, the CDR3 is TGTGCCAGCAGCCCGGACAGGGGAGTCCACGGCTACACCTTC.

The V call is TRBV9, the J call TRBJ2-5; D gene ambiguous. This CDR3 comprises 16 residues. The V end lost 0 bases, the J end lost 2 bases, and 14 bases lay between the germline ends. Germline CDR1 SGDLS, CDR2 YYNGEE. CDR3 region: CASSVDALKAQETQYF. CDR3 DNA: TGTGCCAGCAGCGTAGATGCGCTTAAAGCTCAAGAGACCCAGTACTTC.

This clone has only one observation. This chain connects TRBV12-5 to TRBJ2-5; the match to TRBD1 covers 10 bases. Germline-derived CDR1 and CDR2 are LGHNT and FRNRAP. The CDR3 extends over 16 amino acids. J lost 5 bases, V lost 5 bases, and 11 bases had no gene match. The CDR3 DNA reads as TGTGCTAGTGGTACCATGACAGGGGGCGGGAGGGAGACCCAGTACTTC. Its protein product is CASGTMTGGGRETQYF.

This CDR3 reads CASSLSDRNYGYTF. The CDR3 coding sequence is TGCGCCAGCAGCTTGTCAGACAGAAACTATGGCTACACCTTC. The chain combines TRBV5-1 with TRBJ1-2; D possibly corresponds to TRBD1 (5 bases). CDR3 length: 14 residues. The V gene lost 1 base and the J gene lost 2 bases, with 9 bases spanning the gap. Germline-derived CDR1 and CDR2 are SGHRS and YFSETQ.

The V call is TRBV10-3, the J call TRBJ1-1; D perhaps matches TRBD1 (5 bases). V was trimmed by 4 bases and J by 0 bases, leaving 15 bases between them. The CDR3 runs to 16 residues. The V gene's germline CDR1 is ENHRY and CDR2 SYGVKD. The CDR3 spells CAISVLSGRVNTEAFF. The CDR3 region has the DNA TGTGCCATCAGTGTTCTCTCCGGCAGGGTGAACACTGAAGCTTTCTTT.

CDR3 nucleotides: TGCAGCGTTGAAGAACAGGGTGGCTACACCTTC. It translates to CSVEEQGGYTF. The chain employs TRBV29-1 and TRBJ1-2, with TRBD1 as a possible D gene (6 bases). The CDR3 spans 11 residues. Trimming removed 0 bases from V and 7 bases from J, with 6 bases in between. Germline values: CDR1 SQVTM, CDR2 ANQGSEA.

The rearrangement uses TRBV28 and TRBJ2-7; no clear D gene. Trimming took off 5 bases at V and 6 bases at J, with 11 bases between the two ends. The CDR3 spans 12 residues. CDR1 is MDHEN, CDR2 SYDVKM, per germline. The CDR3 loop reads CASSQTWSEQYF. DNA of the CDR3: TGTGCCAGCAGTCAAACTTGGTCCGAGCAGTACTTC.

The J gene is TRBJ1-3, the V gene TRBV7-9; D ambiguous. There are 14 residues in the CDR3. V was shortened by 1 base and J by 3 bases, with 7 bases between the two germline ends. Germline-derived CDR1 and CDR2 are SEHNR and FQNEAQ (reference sequence). The CDR3 DNA sequence: TGTGCCAGCAGCTTAGGGGGAGGTGGAAACACCATATATTTT. Protein: CASSLGGGGNTIYF.

The CDR3 reads CASTKGRTSGGEEQYF. The CDR3 DNA reads TGTGCCAGCACTAAGGGTAGGACTAGCGGGGGGGAAGAGCAGTACTTC. The genes are TRBV19 and TRBJ2-7; 15 bases align to TRBD2. Germline CDR1 is LNHDA and CDR2 is SQIVND (reference sequence). The CDR3 is 16 amino acids. J was trimmed by 7 bases and V by 9 bases; bases with no gene match: 13.

The chain uses TRBV13 and TRBJ1-1; 12 bases are a match to TRBD1. CDR1 is PRHDT, CDR2 FYEKMQ, per germline (reference sequence). V shed 4 bases, J shed 5 bases, and the junction held 8 bases outside the gene matches. The CDR3 extends over 16 amino acids. In DNA form, the CDR3 reads TGTGCCAGCAGCTCGGGGACAGGGGGCCTAGGAACTGAAGCTTTCTTT. It is translated as CASSSGTGGLGTEAFF.

The V gene is TRBV7-9, the J gene TRBJ1-1, with D perhaps TRBD1 (5 bases). Germline CDR1 and CDR2: SEHNR and FQNEAQ (reference sequence). V was shortened by 5 bases and J by 8 bases, with 15 bases between the two germline ends. This CDR3 contains 13 residues. The CDR3 bases are TGTGCCAGCAGCCTGGACATTACGAGGGAAGCTTTCTTT. It translates to CASSLDITREAFF.

This clone came up once. The V call is TRBV10-3, the J call TRBJ2-5; 7 positions agree with TRBD1. Germline CDR1 reads ENHRY; CDR2 reads SYGVKD. The trim removed 2 bases at V and 4 bases at J, leaving 1 base unmatched. The length of the CDR3 is 13 residues. CDR3 in amino acids: CAISETGAETQYF. CDR3 coding DNA: TGTGCCATCAGTGAGACAGGGGCAGAGACCCAGTACTTC.

The chain recombines TRBV6-6 with TRBJ2-1, with 9 bases aligning to TRBD1. With 6 bases clipped from V and 4 bases from J, the junction kept 4 bases outside the gene matches. Germline loops: CDR1 MNHNY, CDR2 SVGAGI (reference sequence). The CDR3 sequence is 14 residues long. The CDR3 sequence: CASSGQGPYNEQFF. For the CDR3, the DNA is TGTGCCAGCAGCGGACAGGGGCCTTACAATGAGCAGTTCTTC.

The rearrangement links TRBV29-1 to TRBJ1-4, with 11 bases fitting TRBD1. This CDR3 has 13 amino acids. Germline CDR1 reads SQVTM; CDR2 reads ANQGSEA. V lost 6 bases to trimming and J lost 6 bases; unmatched junction nucleotides: 3. CDR3 sequence: CSVEGQGDEKLFF. CDR3 DNA: TGCAGCGTAGAGGGACAGGGGGATGAAAAACTGTTTTTT.

The J gene is TRBJ1-2, the V gene TRBV6-6; 9 bases fit TRBD1. The CDR3 has 14 residues. Looked up from germline, CDR1 is MNHNY and CDR2 is SVGAGI (reference sequence). Trimming removed 4 bases from V and 2 bases from J; junction bases left unmatched: 2. The DNA of the CDR3 is TGTGCCAGCAGTTCCGGGACAGGGAACTATGGCTACACCTTC. Translating gives CASSSGTGNYGYTF.

The CDR3 loop reads CASSFGTVKNIQYF. In nucleotides, the CDR3 is TGTGCCAGCAGCTTCGGGACTGTCAAAAACATTCAGTACTTC. This chain connects TRBV7-2 to TRBJ2-4, with TRBD2 as a possible D gene (6 bases). Germline-derived CDR1 and CDR2 are SGHTA and FQGNSA. V shed 3 bases and J shed 3 bases, with 9 bases lying between them. There are 14 residues in the CDR3.